This T cell receptor (beta chain) was identified in a study of cytomegalovirus exposure and HLA in healthy donors. Broader study findings: Indistinguishable V segments such as TRBV6-2 and TRBV6-3 were excluded. As confirmed in vitro, a few CMV-associated chains were specific for CMV antigens.

Both 60 Vbeta primers and 13 Jbeta primers went into the PCR. Clones were sequenced by immunoSEQ multiplex PCR, and TCRdb holds only the in-frame ones, with some missing. The sample table includes 100,000 to 150,000 clones. This CDR3 has 15 residues. Germline V gene data show CDR1 as SGHRS and CDR2 as YFSETQ. V was clipped by 4 bases and J by 2 bases, with 14 bases between them. Of note for this clone: What it binds is not known.

The rearrangement uses TRBV5-1 and TRBJ2-3; D is possibly TRBD2 (5 bases). The sample comprised PBMCs. This receptor was taken from a middle-aged woman in good health and CMV-seropositive. CDR3 loop: CASSPGQRLTDTQYF. CDR3 nucleotide sequence: TGCGCCAGCAGCCCGGGCCAGCGGCTCACAGATACGCAGTATTTT.